This entry describes one T cell receptor beta chain. In the authors' methods: For nucleated cells, counts were estimated from reference gene primer amplification. Sequencing was performed with immunoSEQ multiplex PCR; in TCRdb, only in-frame clones are kept and a portion is missing. V, J and clone size reflect that table, while D and trimming were determined from the DNA. The sample consists of 150,000 to 200,000 clones, around nine tenths of them appearing once. This sample is part of a study of blood T cell repertoires in COVID-19. Across the whole study: PBMCs, B-cell-depleted T cells, or T cells provided the cDNA or gDNA that made up the material.

CDR3 size: 15 residues. In germline, CDR1 is SGHTA, CDR2 FQGNSA. V lost 3 bases to trimming and J lost 1 base, with 10 bases between them. The clonotype was recovered from a man aged 60 to 69 with active or convalescent COVID-19. The sample was peripheral blood. The chain couples TRBV7-2 to TRBJ2-1, with a possible D match to TRBD2 (6 bases). This CDR3 is CASSFSGESYNEQFF. The CDR3 DNA reads as TGTGCCAGCAGCTTTAGCGGCGAGTCCTACAATGAGCAGTTCTTC. Drawing the rest from reference TRBV7-2 and TRBJ2-1, the complete variable domain is GAGVSQSPSNKVTEKGKDVELRCDPISGHTALYWYRQSLGQGLEFLIYFQGNSAPDKSGLPSDRFSAERTGGSVSTLTIQRTQQEDSAVYLCASSFSGESYNEQFFGPGTRLTVL.